These T cell receptor beta chains were read from a single sample in a study of T cells in Graves' hyperthyroidism and ophthalmopathy. MiXCR, applied by TCRdb to the multiplex PCR reads, yields one record per CDR3 protein. The repertoire holds over 450,000 distinct CDR3 sequences, approximately 15% seen once, with 15% to 20% in the top ten. The specimen sequenced was blood. Receptors originate from a woman under 30 with Graves' hyperthyroidism. The CDR3 runs from the conserved cysteine through the conserved F or W. Each record gives: CDR3 DNA, CDR3 protein, J gene, V gene, D gene, clone size. The D gene is left open where the match is weak. Some rows have no size entry. The others give once, few or many, or a class for an expanded clone.

CDR3nt: TGTGCCAGCAGCTTATATCAGGATTCCTTTTTCGCCTACGAGCAGTACTTC; CDR3aa: CASSLYQDSFFAYEQYF; j_gene: TRBJ2-7; v_gene: TRBV11-3; d_gene: NA; abundance: many
CDR3nt: TGTGCCAGCAGAGCGACGGTCCAAGAGACCCAGTACTTC; CDR3aa: CASRATVQETQYF; j_gene: TRBJ2-5; v_gene: TRBV6-1; d_gene: NA; abundance: many
CDR3nt: TGCAGCGCCTCAGGGGGTAATGGCTACACCTTC; CDR3aa: CSASGGNGYTF; j_gene: TRBJ1-2; v_gene: TRBV29-1; d_gene: TRBD1; abundance: many
CDR3nt: TGTGCCAGCAGTTACTCGGTTGACACTGAAGCTTTCTTT; CDR3aa: CASSYSVDTEAFF; j_gene: TRBJ1-1; v_gene: TRBV6-6; d_gene: NA; abundance: few
CDR3nt: TGTGCTCAGACAGGGGCGAAGACCCAGTACTTC; CDR3aa: CAQTGAKTQYF; j_gene: TRBJ2-5; v_gene: TRBV30; d_gene: TRBD1; abundance: NA
CDR3nt: TGCAGTGCTAGAGATTTCCGGGGGGGTTACGAGCAGTACTTC; CDR3aa: CSARDFRGGYEQYF; j_gene: TRBJ2-7; v_gene: TRBV20-1; d_gene: TRBD2; abundance: few
CDR3nt: TGTGCCAGCAGAAATGAAAAACTGTTTTTT; CDR3aa: CASRNEKLFF; j_gene: TRBJ1-4; v_gene: TRBV6-1; d_gene: NA; abundance: NA
CDR3nt: TGTGCCAGCAGTTCGTACGGGACAGGGTTAAGTAATGAGCAGTTCTTC; CDR3aa: CASSSYGTGLSNEQFF; j_gene: TRBJ2-1; v_gene: TRBV27; d_gene: TRBD1; abundance: many
CDR3nt: TGTGCCACCAGTGACTCCGGACGGAAAGAGACCCAGTACTTC; CDR3aa: CATSDSGRKETQYF; j_gene: TRBJ2-5; v_gene: TRBV24-1; d_gene: NA; abundance: NA
CDR3nt: TGTGCCAGCAGTGAAGGCGTAGGACTAGCGGGGGTGATGACAACCTACGAGCAGTACTTC; CDR3aa: CASSEGVGLAGVMTTYEQYF; j_gene: TRBJ2-7; v_gene: TRBV6-1; d_gene: TRBD2; abundance: NA
CDR3nt: TGTGCCACCTCGCTCGGGGGGAGCACTGAAGCTTTCTTT; CDR3aa: CATSLGGSTEAFF; j_gene: TRBJ1-1; v_gene: TRBV27; d_gene: NA; abundance: many
CDR3nt: TGTGCCAGTAGTGCGCCGACCTACGAGCAGTACTTC; CDR3aa: CASSAPTYEQYF; j_gene: TRBJ2-7; v_gene: TRBV19; d_gene: NA; abundance: NA
CDR3nt: TGCAGTGCTAAGCGAGTAACTTCCTACGAGCAGTACTTC; CDR3aa: CSAKRVTSYEQYF; j_gene: TRBJ2-7; v_gene: TRBV20-1; d_gene: NA; abundance: many
CDR3nt: TGTGCCAGCAGCCGGGGACCTTACGGCATTCAGTACTTC; CDR3aa: CASSRGPYGIQYF; j_gene: TRBJ2-4; v_gene: TRBV3-1; d_gene: NA; abundance: many
CDR3nt: TGTGCCAGTAGTAGGTCCTCCGGCTCTGGGGCCAACGTCCTGACTTTC; CDR3aa: CASSRSSGSGANVLTF; j_gene: TRBJ2-6; v_gene: TRBV19; d_gene: NA; abundance: many
CDR3nt: TGCGCCAGCAGCCAAGATATAACCGCAGATACGCAGTATTTT; CDR3aa: CASSQDITADTQYF; j_gene: TRBJ2-3; v_gene: TRBV4-1; d_gene: NA; abundance: many
CDR3nt: TGTGCCATCCTAGGGGGGATATCGGCAGATACGCAGTATTTT; CDR3aa: CAILGGISADTQYF; j_gene: TRBJ2-3; v_gene: TRBV10-3; d_gene: NA; abundance: NA
CDR3nt: TGCAGCGCGAGATATCCCTCCCGGGAGGAGCAGTTCTTC; CDR3aa: CSARYPSREEQFF; j_gene: TRBJ2-1; v_gene: TRBV29-1; d_gene: NA; abundance: many
CDR3nt: TGTGCCAGCAGCGGATTAGCGGGAGGGCCCTCAGATACGCAGTATTTT; CDR3aa: CASSGLAGGPSDTQYF; j_gene: TRBJ2-3; v_gene: TRBV9; d_gene: TRBD2; abundance: NA
CDR3nt: TGTGCCAGCAGTGGGACCCGACAGGTCCACGGTCGAGAAAAACTGTTTTTT; CDR3aa: CASSGTRQVHGREKLFF; j_gene: TRBJ1-4; v_gene: TRBV6-1; d_gene: NA; abundance: many
CDR3nt: TGCGCCAGCAGCTTAGCGGGTGTAGACTACAATGAGCAGTTCTTC; CDR3aa: CASSLAGVDYNEQFF; j_gene: TRBJ2-1; v_gene: TRBV5-1; d_gene: NA; abundance: NA
CDR3nt: TGCGCCAGCAGCCCAGCCGACGGAAGAGAGACCCAGTACTTC; CDR3aa: CASSPADGRETQYF; j_gene: TRBJ2-5; v_gene: TRBV5-1; d_gene: NA; abundance: NA
CDR3nt: TGTGCCAGCTCACCGGGCAACGGAGATAATTCACCCCTCCACTTT; CDR3aa: CASSPGNGDNSPLHF; j_gene: TRBJ1-6; v_gene: TRBV18; d_gene: NA; abundance: many
CDR3nt: TGTGCTAGTGGTTTGGCTGTGACAGGGTTCGGAAACACCATATATTTT; CDR3aa: CASGLAVTGFGNTIYF; j_gene: TRBJ1-3; v_gene: TRBV12-5; d_gene: TRBD1; abundance: NA
CDR3nt: TGTGCCAGCAGCTTAGAGGGTCCCACCGGGGAGCTGTTTTTT; CDR3aa: CASSLEGPTGELFF; j_gene: TRBJ2-2; v_gene: TRBV11-3; d_gene: NA; abundance: many
CDR3nt: TGTGCCACACAGGACTCCGGGACAGGGGAGGAGACCCAGTACTTC; CDR3aa: CATQDSGTGEETQYF; j_gene: TRBJ2-5; v_gene: TRBV10-3; d_gene: TRBD1; abundance: many
CDR3nt: TGTGCCAGCAGTTTTCGGGCTAGCACAGATACGCAGTATTTT; CDR3aa: CASSFRASTDTQYF; j_gene: TRBJ2-3; v_gene: TRBV12-3/TRBV12-4; d_gene: NA; abundance: many
CDR3nt: TGTGCCAGCAGTCTGCGTACAGGGGGCAACACTGAAGCTTTCTTT; CDR3aa: CASSLRTGGNTEAFF; j_gene: TRBJ1-1; v_gene: TRBV27; d_gene: TRBD1; abundance: many
CDR3nt: TGTGCCAGCAGTTTTCGGACTAGCGGGGCGGGGGAGCAGTACTTC; CDR3aa: CASSFRTSGAGEQYF; j_gene: TRBJ2-7; v_gene: TRBV12-3/TRBV12-4; d_gene: TRBD2; abundance: many
CDR3nt: TGTGCCAGCAGCTCGCTGACTAGCGGGAGCTCAGATACGCAGTATTTT; CDR3aa: CASSSLTSGSSDTQYF; j_gene: TRBJ2-3; v_gene: TRBV5-4; d_gene: TRBD2; abundance: NA
CDR3nt: TGTGCCAGCAGCTTAGGCGGGACAACGGATGGTGGCTACACCTTC; CDR3aa: CASSLGGTTDGGYTF; j_gene: TRBJ1-2; v_gene: TRBV7-2; d_gene: NA; abundance: few
CDR3nt: TGTGCCAGCAGATTGGACAGGGGGGCAGGAAACACCATATATTTT; CDR3aa: CASRLDRGAGNTIYF; j_gene: TRBJ1-3; v_gene: TRBV6-1; d_gene: TRBD1; abundance: NA
CDR3nt: TGTGCCAGCAGCCAAGGGACTAGCGGGAACAATGAGCAGTTCTTC; CDR3aa: CASSQGTSGNNEQFF; j_gene: TRBJ2-1; v_gene: TRBV3-1; d_gene: TRBD2; abundance: many
CDR3nt: TGTGCCAGCAGCTGGGGGATGAGCGGCCAAGAGACCCAGTACTTC; CDR3aa: CASSWGMSGQETQYF; j_gene: TRBJ2-5; v_gene: TRBV5-5; d_gene: NA; abundance: few
CDR3nt: TGTGCCAGCAGCGTAGGGTGGCAACAGGGGGCGGGCGACTATGGCTACACCTTC; CDR3aa: CASSVGWQQGAGDYGYTF; j_gene: TRBJ1-2; v_gene: TRBV9; d_gene: TRBD1; abundance: few
CDR3nt: TGCAGTGCTGGATCTAGCGGGAGGGACTACAATGAGCAGTTCTTC; CDR3aa: CSAGSSGRDYNEQFF; j_gene: TRBJ2-1; v_gene: TRBV20-1; d_gene: TRBD2; abundance: many
CDR3nt: TGCAGTGCTAGAGATGAACAGGGGGCGGACACCGGGGAGCTGTTTTTT; CDR3aa: CSARDEQGADTGELFF; j_gene: TRBJ2-2; v_gene: TRBV20-1; d_gene: TRBD1; abundance: many
CDR3nt: TGTGCCAGCAACGGAGGGGGGGCCAGGGATACGCAGTATTTT; CDR3aa: CASNGGGARDTQYF; j_gene: TRBJ2-3; v_gene: TRBV27; d_gene: NA; abundance: many
CDR3nt: TGCAGTGCTAGAGACATAGCGGGATACGCAGATACGCAGTATTTT; CDR3aa: CSARDIAGYADTQYF; j_gene: TRBJ2-3; v_gene: TRBV20-1; d_gene: TRBD2; abundance: few
CDR3nt: TGTGCCAGCAGCAACGGCCAGAGGATCACAGATACGCAGTATTTT; CDR3aa: CASSNGQRITDTQYF; j_gene: TRBJ2-3; v_gene: TRBV7-3; d_gene: NA; abundance: few
CDR3nt: TGTGCCAGCAGTGAACGGGGAAACACCATATATTTT; CDR3aa: CASSERGNTIYF; j_gene: TRBJ1-3; v_gene: TRBV2; d_gene: NA; abundance: NA
CDR3nt: TGTGCCAGTACCCCGGGACAGGGGACCTACAATGAGCAGTTCTTC; CDR3aa: CASTPGQGTYNEQFF; j_gene: TRBJ2-1; v_gene: TRBV19; d_gene: TRBD1; abundance: NA
CDR3nt: TGTGCCAGCAGCCAAGCCGGGAGGGCCTTAAGAGAGACCCAGTACTTC; CDR3aa: CASSQAGRALRETQYF; j_gene: TRBJ2-5; v_gene: TRBV3-1; d_gene: TRBD2; abundance: many
CDR3nt: TGTGCCATCCTAACAGGGGGCAATGAGCAGTTCTTC; CDR3aa: CAILTGGNEQFF; j_gene: TRBJ2-1; v_gene: TRBV10-3; d_gene: TRBD1; abundance: many
CDR3nt: TGCGCCAGCAGTGAGTATGGCAGACTTGAGGACTATGGCTACACCTTC; CDR3aa: CASSEYGRLEDYGYTF; j_gene: TRBJ1-2; v_gene: TRBV10-2; d_gene: NA; abundance: NA
CDR3nt: TGTGCCAGCAGCCAAGCAACGGGAGGACCATACGAGCAGTACTTC; CDR3aa: CASSQATGGPYEQYF; j_gene: TRBJ2-7; v_gene: TRBV3-1; d_gene: TRBD2; abundance: many
CDR3nt: TGTGCCAGCAGTTATGGGCTAGCGGGGGGCACAGATACGCAGTATTTT; CDR3aa: CASSYGLAGGTDTQYF; j_gene: TRBJ2-3; v_gene: TRBV6-1; d_gene: TRBD2; abundance: many
CDR3nt: TGTGCCAGCAGGGTAGGGGATGAGGACACTGAAGCTTTCTTT; CDR3aa: CASRVGDEDTEAFF; j_gene: TRBJ1-1; v_gene: TRBV11-3; d_gene: NA; abundance: many
CDR3nt: TGTGCCAGCAGATCCTCAAGCGGGAGTCGGTGGAATGAGCAGTTCTTC; CDR3aa: CASRSSSGSRWNEQFF; j_gene: TRBJ2-1; v_gene: TRBV5-4; d_gene: TRBD2; abundance: NA
CDR3nt: TGCGCCAGCAGATCCCCGGGACAGGGGCTTGAAGCTTTCTTT; CDR3aa: CASRSPGQGLEAFF; j_gene: TRBJ1-1; v_gene: TRBV5-1; d_gene: TRBD1; abundance: few
CDR3nt: TGTGCCGTCAGTGAGATAAGCGGGAGTGGCGGTACGCAGTATTTT; CDR3aa: CAVSEISGSGGTQYF; j_gene: TRBJ2-3; v_gene: TRBV10-3; d_gene: TRBD2; abundance: few
CDR3nt: TGTGCCTGCCCCGCAAGGACAGCCGGCGGTGGCTACACCTTC; CDR3aa: CACPARTAGGGYTF; j_gene: TRBJ1-2; v_gene: TRBV30; d_gene: NA; abundance: few
CDR3nt: TGTGCCAGCAGCTTAGTCAAGGGCGGGAACACTGAAGCTTTCTTT; CDR3aa: CASSLVKGGNTEAFF; j_gene: TRBJ1-1; v_gene: TRBV11-2; d_gene: NA; abundance: many
CDR3nt: TGTGCCAGCGGGCAGGATGAGGGGCAGCCCCAGCATTTT; CDR3aa: CASGQDEGQPQHF; j_gene: TRBJ1-5; v_gene: TRBV12-3/TRBV12-4; d_gene: NA; abundance: many
CDR3nt: TGTGCCACCAGTGATAGGGCCGCAGACGGAGGCAATGAGCAGTTCTTC; CDR3aa: CATSDRAADGGNEQFF; j_gene: TRBJ2-1; v_gene: TRBV24-1; d_gene: NA; abundance: many
CDR3nt: TGTGCCAGCAGCCACGCCTGGGGTCGTGAAGCTTTCTTT; CDR3aa: CASSHAWGREAFF; j_gene: TRBJ1-1; v_gene: TRBV7-2; d_gene: NA; abundance: many
CDR3nt: TGTGTCAGCAGTGACTCCAGCTCCTACGAGCAGTACTTC; CDR3aa: CVSSDSSSYEQYF; j_gene: TRBJ2-7; v_gene: TRBV28; d_gene: NA; abundance: NA
CDR3nt: TGTGCTAGTGGTTTGGTACTCTTACGGGGGACTGCGTTGGATACTGAAGCTTTCTTT; CDR3aa: CASGLVLLRGTALDTEAFF; j_gene: TRBJ1-1; v_gene: TRBV12-5; d_gene: NA; abundance: many
CDR3nt: TGTGCCAGCAGTGCCCGGGAGGGTGTGTCCGGGGAGCTGTTTTTT; CDR3aa: CASSAREGVSGELFF; j_gene: TRBJ2-2; v_gene: TRBV2; d_gene: TRBD2; abundance: many
CDR3nt: TGTGTCAGTACCGGCACACTCGATGACAGGGAATATTATAGCAATCAGCCCCAGCATTTT; CDR3aa: CVSTGTLDDREYYSNQPQHF; j_gene: TRBJ1-5; v_gene: TRBV19; d_gene: TRBD1; abundance: NA